These 29 T cell receptor beta chains came from one sample sequenced in a study of CXCR3-negative and CXCR3-positive naive CD8 T cells (dated by TCRdb to about 2019). Overall study outcomes, separate from this receptor: TRB CDR3s from CXCR3-positive naive cells showed higher hydrophobicity (lower Kidera factor 4), lower energy, and higher strength and volume indices than CXCR3-negative naive cells.

For these TCRs, the target antigens are not known. Instrument on record: NextSeq 550. The Human TCR Profiling Kit (MiLaboratory) was used to prepare UMI-labeled 5' RACE TRB cDNA libraries. The reads went through TCRdb reprocessing, and each CDR3 protein sequence gets one entry with no DNA. This sample's table carries roughly 93,000 distinct CDR3 sequences. About 1.1% of the sample belongs to the ten largest clones. Sequenced sample: naive CXCR3+ CD8+ T cells from blood. In the paper's terms, the cell subset or site label means: CD45RO-CCR7+CD27+CD95- naive CD8+ T cells expressing CXCR3 (TNR3+). The origin of the receptors is a human donor in good health. Some clones in this sample may be carry-over from other donors' samples.

The chain combines TRBV10-3 with TRBJ2-2; the TCRdb D gene call, TRBD1, has no DNA to confirm it. Looked up from germline, CDR1 is ENHRY and CDR2 is SYGVKD. The CDR3 loop spans 13 amino acids. CDR3 loop: CAISADSTGELFF.

The chain couples TRBV12-3 or TRBV12-4 to TRBJ2-7; TCRdb returns TRBD1, unconfirmable since there is no DNA. The CDR3 length is 15 residues. CDR3: CASSPRDRPTYEQYF.

The chain links TRBV6-5 to TRBJ2-1; no DNA is available, so the TRBD2 call from TCRdb remains unchecked. CDR1 and CDR2 from the germline V gene are MNHEY and SVGAGI. The CDR3 extends over 15 amino acids. This chain's CDR3 is CASSYNSGGANEQFF.

The chain carries TRBV20-1 and TRBJ2-1; absent DNA, TCRdb's TRBD2 call cannot be checked. Germline lookup yields CDR1 DFQATT and CDR2 SNEGSKA (reference sequence). This CDR3 comprises 14 residues. CDR3 sequence reads: CSARGAGEYNEQFF.

The J gene is TRBJ2-7, the V gene TRBV5-1. Germline V gene lookup returns CDR1 SGHRS and CDR2 YFSETQ. The CDR3 sequence is 15 residues long. This chain's CDR3 is CASSLEPVASYEQYF. The variable domain in full, completed from reference TRBV5-1 and TRBJ2-7, reads KAGVTQTPRYLIKTRGQQVTLSCSPISGHRSVSWYQQTPGQGLQFLFEYFSETQRNKGNFPGRFSGRQFSNSRSEMNVSTLELGDSALYLCASSLEPVASYEQYFGPGTRLTVT.

CDR3 amino acids: CASSFRQGDTGELFF. The chain recombines TRBV5-1 with TRBJ2-2; TCRdb outputs TRBD1, but without DNA this stays unchecked. Germline-derived CDR1 and CDR2 are SGHRS and YFSETQ. CDR3 length equals 15 residues.

The rearrangement uses TRBV19 and TRBJ2-1; TCRdb names TRBD1, which stays unverified in the absence of DNA. CDR1 LNHDA and CDR2 SQIVND come from the germline V gene (reference sequence). This CDR3 has 13 residues. The CDR3 sequence is CASSTGTYNEQFF.

This sequence joins TRBV20-1 and TRBJ2-7. CDR1 DFQATT and CDR2 SNEGSKA come from the germline V gene (reference sequence). The CDR3 length is 12 residues. The CDR3 here is CSARDESREQYF.

The CDR3 is CASTIGSRGLASNEQFF. The rearrangement links TRBV19 to TRBJ2-1; TCRdb's D call, TRBD2, is unchecked because there is no DNA. CDR3 length: 17 residues. Germline CDR1 is LNHDA and CDR2 is SQIVND (reference sequence).

CDR3 loop: CASSLLPDFEAFF. The chain recombines TRBV7-9 with TRBJ1-1. The CDR3 is made up of 13 amino acids. Looked up from germline, CDR1 is SEHNR and CDR2 is FQNEAQ (reference sequence).

This chain links TRBV12-3 or TRBV12-4 with TRBJ2-7; the TCRdb D gene call, TRBD1, has no DNA to confirm it. The CDR3 totals 14 residues. The CDR3 spells CASSPHGTGYEQYF.

J is TRBJ2-1 and V is TRBV19; checking the TCRdb D call of TRBD2 is not possible without DNA. Per the germline V gene, CDR1 is LNHDA and CDR2 is SQIVND (reference sequence). CDR3 length equals 16 residues. Here the CDR3 reads CASSSFTGGAYNEQFF.

This chain connects TRBV28 to TRBJ2-1; absent DNA, TCRdb's TRBD1 call cannot be checked. This CDR3 comprises 16 residues. Per germline, CDR1 MDHEN and CDR2 SYDVKM. The CDR3 reads CASSLGQRTIYNEQFF. The full variable domain, rest sourced from reference TRBV28 and TRBJ2-1, is DVKVTQSSRYLVKRTGEKVFLECVQDMDHENMFWYRQDPGLGLRLIYFSYDVKMKEKGDIPEGYSVSREKKERFSLILESASTNQTSMYLCASSLGQRTIYNEQFFGPGTRLTVL.

The gene calls are TRBV29-1 and TRBJ2-2. Germline CDR1 is SQVTM and CDR2 is ANQGSEA. CDR3 length equals 12 residues. The CDR3 loop is CSVEQNTGELFF.

The V gene is TRBV7-9, the J gene TRBJ2-6; TCRdb selects TRBD2, and the lack of DNA leaves this call unchecked. This CDR3 comprises 11 residues. The germline CDR1 and CDR2 sequences are SEHNR and FQNEAQ (reference sequence). CDR3 protein: CASSGGPFLTF. Full variable domain (remainder filled in from reference TRBV7-9 and TRBJ2-6): DTGVSQNPRHKITKRGQNVTFRCDPISEHNRLYWYRQTLGQGPEFLTYFQNEAQLEKSRLLSDRFSAERPKGSFSTLEIQRTEQGDSAMYLCASSGGPFLTFGAGSRLTVL.

The gene calls are TRBV10-3 and TRBJ2-7; the D call of TRBD2 rests on TCRdb alone, since no DNA is present to check it. The CDR3 is 13 residues long. Germline CDR1 is ENHRY and CDR2 is SYGVKD. The CDR3 sequence is CATSWGDQYEQYF.

V usage is TRBV7-8 and J usage is TRBJ2-7; TCRdb's D call, TRBD1, is unchecked because there is no DNA. Germline V lookup: CDR1 SGHVS, CDR2 FQNEAQ. The CDR3 runs to 15 residues. The CDR3 spells CASSPRTGYSYEQYF.

This chain joins TRBV6-5 and TRBJ2-7. The V gene's germline CDR1 is MNHEY and CDR2 SVGAGI. CDR3 size: 16 residues. CDR3 in amino acids: CASSYSGQGDSYEQYF.

The genes are TRBV27 and TRBJ1-2; absent DNA, TCRdb's TRBD1 call cannot be checked. The CDR3 runs to 14 residues. Looked up from germline, CDR1 is MNHEY and CDR2 is SMNVEV (reference sequence). This chain's CDR3 is CASSFDRRNYGYTF.

The V and J genes are TRBV29-1 and TRBJ2-7. The CDR3 has 11 residues. Germline-derived CDR1 and CDR2 are SQVTM and ANQGSEA. The chain's CDR3 is CSVGNSYEQYF.

The chain carries TRBV4-3 and TRBJ2-7; TCRdb returns TRBD1, unconfirmable since there is no DNA. The CDR3 extends over 14 amino acids. The germline gives CDR1 LGHNA, CDR2 YSLEER. The CDR3: CASSQGGDAYEQYF.

CDR3 sequence: CASSQPGGLDTDTQYF. The chain uses TRBV3-1 and TRBJ2-3; TCRdb's D call, TRBD1, is unchecked because there is no DNA. The CDR3 is 16 amino acids. Germline CDR1 LGHDT, CDR2 YNNKEL (reference sequence).

The V gene is TRBV14, the J gene TRBJ2-1. Germline V CDR1 and CDR2: SGHDN, FVKESK. The CDR3 is 12 residues long. CDR3 in amino acids: CASSQRHNEQFF.

The V gene is TRBV6-4, the J gene TRBJ2-1; TCRdb selects TRBD1, and the lack of DNA leaves this call unchecked. The CDR3 has 15 residues. The V gene's germline CDR1 is MRHNA and CDR2 SNTAGT. Here the CDR3 reads CASSAVGQGGSEQFF.

The rearrangement links TRBV6-6 to TRBJ1-1; TCRdb selects TRBD1, and the lack of DNA leaves this call unchecked. The CDR3 runs to 17 residues. Germline V gene lookup returns CDR1 MNHNY and CDR2 SVGAGI (reference sequence). The CDR3: CASSYFPYSDLNTEAFF.

The gene calls are TRBV5-1 and TRBJ2-7; TCRdb lists TRBD1, though no DNA is available to test this call. This CDR3 has 16 amino acids. Germline V gene lookup returns CDR1 SGHRS and CDR2 YFSETQ. The CDR3 loop is CASSLTLLGQSYEQYF.

V usage is TRBV7-6 and J usage is TRBJ2-1. Germline V lookup: CDR1 SGHVS, CDR2 FNYEAQ. This CDR3 comprises 15 residues. The chain's CDR3 is CASSLDRGSYNEQFF.

This chain's CDR3 is CASSSGTGGFTDTQYF. This sequence joins TRBV6-5 and TRBJ2-3; as DNA is missing, the TRBD1 call by TCRdb cannot be tested. CDR1 and CDR2 from the germline V gene are MNHEY and SVGAGI. This CDR3 comprises 16 residues.

The chain uses TRBV12-3 or TRBV12-4 and TRBJ1-1; the D gene TCRdb calls, TRBD1, cannot be checked with no DNA. The CDR3 consists of 13 residues. The CDR3 region is CASSFGKYTEAFF.